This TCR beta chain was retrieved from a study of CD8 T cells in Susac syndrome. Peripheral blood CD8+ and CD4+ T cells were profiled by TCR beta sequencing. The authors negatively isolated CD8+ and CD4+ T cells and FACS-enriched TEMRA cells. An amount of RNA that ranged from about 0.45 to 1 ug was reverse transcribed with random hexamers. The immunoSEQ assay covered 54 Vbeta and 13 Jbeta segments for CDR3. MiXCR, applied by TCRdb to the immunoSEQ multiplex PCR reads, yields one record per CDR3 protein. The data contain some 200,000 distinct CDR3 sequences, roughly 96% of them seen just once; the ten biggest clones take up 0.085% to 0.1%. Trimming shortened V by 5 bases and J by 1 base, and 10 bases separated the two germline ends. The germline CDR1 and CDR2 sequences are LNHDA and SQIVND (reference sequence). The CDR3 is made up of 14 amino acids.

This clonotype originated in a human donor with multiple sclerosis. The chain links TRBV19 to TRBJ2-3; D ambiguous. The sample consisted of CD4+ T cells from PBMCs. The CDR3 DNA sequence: TGTGCCAGTAGTCTATACCGGGGCACAGATACGCAGTATTTT. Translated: CASSLYRGTDTQYF.